This T cell receptor beta chain came from a study of radiotherapy plus CTLA-4 blockade in lung cancer (dated by TCRdb to the late 2010s). For context, the study as a whole: Objective responses occurred in approximately 19% of enrolled patients, and roughly 30% achieved disease control.

The CDR3 numbers 15 residues from cysteine through phenylalanine. Kept here is only the CDR3 DNA, which spans 45 bases and is read in frame from base 1. The germline V and J ends show losses of 1 base and 4 bases respectively, and no gene match explains 4 bases of the junction. CDR1 is given as SGDLS and CDR2 as YYNGEE, both from the germline V gene. The study tested focal radiation therapy combined with CTLA-4 blockade (ipilimumab) in patients with chemo-refractory metastatic non-small-cell lung cancer. General conclusions and limits of the study: TCR clones derived from tumors expanded in peripheral blood after treatment with radiotherapy and ipilimumab. The strongest predictors of response were reported to be early dynamic shifts in blood T cell clones along with a rise in serum interferon-beta following radiation.

Points on this clone: The antigen this receptor binds is unknown. No base qualities exist here, and no much larger clone lies one base off it.

Receptor libraries were prepared by the immunoSEQ multiplex PCR assay. TCRdb mirrors the immuneACCESS table, restricted to in-frame sequences. Some clones are absent from its copies; in checked studies, under half trace to an unresolved V gene, and the reason for the others is unknown. The sample table lists about 48,000 clones, approximately 86% of them with a count of one. The ten largest clonotypes hold 15% to 20% of the sample. The chain couples TRBV9 to TRBJ2-1, and 8 bases in between align with TRBD2. The sequencing here drew on peripheral blood, taken from a patient treated with radiotherapy plus ipilimumab. The clonotype comes from a human donor with non-small cell lung cancer that progressed on radiotherapy plus ipilimumab. Some clones in this sample may be carry-over from other donors' samples. In nucleotides, the sequence is TGTGCCAGCAGCGTATCACAGCGGGGGTACAATGAGCAGTTCTTC. The translation is CASSVSQRGYNEQFF. The CDR3 plus the reference TRBV9 and TRBJ2-1 genes for the other parts give the full variable domain: DSGVTQTPKHLITATGQRVTLRCSPRSGDLSVYWYQQSLDQGLQFLIQYYNGEERAKGNILERFSAQQFPDLHSELNLSSLELGDSALYFCASSVSQRGYNEQFFGPGTRLTVL.